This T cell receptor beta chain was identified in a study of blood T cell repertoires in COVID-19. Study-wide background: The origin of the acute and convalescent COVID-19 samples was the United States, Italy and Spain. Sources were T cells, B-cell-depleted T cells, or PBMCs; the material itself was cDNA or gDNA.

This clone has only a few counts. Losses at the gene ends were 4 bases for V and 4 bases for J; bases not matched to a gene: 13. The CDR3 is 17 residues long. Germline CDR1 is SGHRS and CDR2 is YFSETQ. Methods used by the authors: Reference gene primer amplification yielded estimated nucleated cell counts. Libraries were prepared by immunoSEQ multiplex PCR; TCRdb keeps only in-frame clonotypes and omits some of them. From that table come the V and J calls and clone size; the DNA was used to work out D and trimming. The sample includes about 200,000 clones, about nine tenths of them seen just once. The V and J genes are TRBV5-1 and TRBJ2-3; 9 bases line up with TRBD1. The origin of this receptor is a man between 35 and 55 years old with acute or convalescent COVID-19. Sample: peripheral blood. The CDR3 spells CASSMGRDRGFADTQYF. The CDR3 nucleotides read TGCGCCAGCAGCATGGGGAGAGACAGGGGGTTTGCAGATACGCAGTATTTT.